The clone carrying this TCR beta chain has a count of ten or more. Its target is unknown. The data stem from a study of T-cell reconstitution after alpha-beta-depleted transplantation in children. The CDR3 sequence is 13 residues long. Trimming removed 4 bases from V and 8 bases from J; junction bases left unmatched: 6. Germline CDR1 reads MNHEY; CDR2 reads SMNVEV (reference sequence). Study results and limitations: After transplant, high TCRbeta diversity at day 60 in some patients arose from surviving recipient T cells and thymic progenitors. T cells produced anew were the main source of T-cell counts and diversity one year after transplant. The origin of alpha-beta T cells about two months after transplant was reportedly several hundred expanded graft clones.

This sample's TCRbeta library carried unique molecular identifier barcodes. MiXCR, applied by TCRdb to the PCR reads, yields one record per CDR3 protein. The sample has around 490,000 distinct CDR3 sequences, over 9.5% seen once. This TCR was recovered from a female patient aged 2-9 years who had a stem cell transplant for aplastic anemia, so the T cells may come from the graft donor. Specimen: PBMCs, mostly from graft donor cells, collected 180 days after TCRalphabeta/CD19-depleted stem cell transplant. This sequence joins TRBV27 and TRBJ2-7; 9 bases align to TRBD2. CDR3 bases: TGTGCCAGCAGTTCAGCGGGAGGCCGCAAGCAGTACTTC. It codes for CASSSAGGRKQYF.